The next 31 T cell receptor beta chains were all read from a single sample in a study of T cells in localized non-small cell lung cancer. Some clones are missing from TCRdb's copy, which holds only in-frame ones; the method was immunoSEQ multiplex PCR. The data show under 20,000 clones, 80% to 90% seen once. Specimen: peripheral blood, collected before any cancer treatment. All receptors derive from a male donor aged 60 or over with stage I lung adenocarcinoma.

CDR3 sequence reads: CASSPTNGGANEKLFF. The DNA of the CDR3 is TGTGCCAGCAGCCCTACCAACGGGGGGGCTAATGAAAAACTGTTTTTT. The V call is TRBV11-2, the J call TRBJ1-4; tentatively, D is TRBD1 (5 bases). Germline V gene lookup returns CDR1 SGHAT and CDR2 FQNNGV. Trimming left V 5 bases short and J 3 bases short, with 16 bases between. CDR3 length: 16 amino acids.

The gene calls are TRBV7-2 and TRBJ2-5; D remains unclear. Trimming removed 5 bases from V and 5 bases from J, with 12 bases in between. The germline V gene has CDR1 SGHTA and CDR2 FQGNSA. The CDR3 extends over 13 amino acids. The CDR3, as DNA: TGTGCCAGCAGCCCGATACATCGGGAGACCCAGTACTTC. This sequence encodes CASSPIHRETQYF.

The chain is built from TRBV10-3 and TRBJ2-3; 13 bases line up with TRBD2. Germline V CDR1 and CDR2: ENHRY, SYGVKD. V lost 0 bases and J lost 1; bases outside the gene matches: 4. The CDR3 runs to 18 residues. CDR3 amino acids: CAISESGTSGTGTDTQYF. The CDR3 region has the DNA TGTGCCATCAGTGAGTCAGGGACTAGCGGGACAGGCACAGATACGCAGTATTTT.

The chain joins TRBV6-6 to TRBJ1-5, with a tentative D call TRBD1 (5 bases). Per the germline V gene, CDR1 is MNHNY and CDR2 is SVGAGI (reference sequence). The CDR3 length is 15 residues. Trimming removed 0 bases from V and 8 bases from J, with 14 bases in between. CDR3 sequence (DNA): TGTGCCAGCAGTTACTCCGGGGCGATTGGGGAGCCCCAGCATTTT. Protein: CASSYSGAIGEPQHF.

The CDR3 DNA sequence: TGTGCCAGCAGCCAAGATAGGGCATCTCAAGAGACCCAGTACTTC. As protein: CASSQDRASQETQYF. This chain joins TRBV4-2 and TRBJ2-5; D is unresolved. The CDR3 runs to 15 residues. V was trimmed by 0 bases and J by 2 bases, leaving 10 bases between them. In germline, CDR1 is LGHNA, CDR2 YNFKEQ.

The rearrangement links TRBV11-2 to TRBJ1-1; no definite D call. V was trimmed by 0 bases and J by 7 bases, leaving 9 bases between them. This CDR3 has 13 residues. Germline CDR1 SGHAT, CDR2 FQNNGV. This CDR3 is CASSLERAGEAFF. DNA of the CDR3: TGTGCCAGCAGCTTAGAAAGGGCAGGTGAAGCTTTCTTT.

This chain connects TRBV6-6 to TRBJ2-7; TRBD1 aligns across 7 bases. V was pared by 6 bases and J by 7 bases, with 6 bases of the junction left unmatched. This CDR3 spans 12 amino acids. Germline V lookup: CDR1 MNHNY, CDR2 SVGAGI (reference sequence). The CDR3 here is CASSQGVGEQYF. CDR3 nucleotide sequence: TGTGCCAGCAGCCAGGGGGTAGGGGAGCAGTACTTC.

V is TRBV28 and J is TRBJ1-6; D call uncertain. The CDR3 sequence is 13 residues long. V was pared by 10 bases and J by 7 bases, with 14 bases between. Germline V gene lookup returns CDR1 MDHEN and CDR2 SYDVKM. The CDR3 nucleotides read TGTGCCACCCGTCCATCGTCAAATTCACCCCTCCACTTT. Translation: CATRPSSNSPLHF.

CDR3 residues: CASSPTSGVTEAFF. The CDR3 DNA sequence: TGTGCCAGCAGCCCGACGTCGGGGGTCACTGAAGCTTTCTTT. V usage is TRBV7-3 and J usage is TRBJ1-1, with D perhaps matching TRBD1 (5 bases). Germline CDR1 SGHTA, CDR2 FQGTGA. V was shortened by 5 bases and J by 4 bases, with 14 bases between the two germline ends. The CDR3 is made up of 14 amino acids.

The rearrangement joins TRBV28 to TRBJ2-1; 9 bases map to TRBD2. V dropped 2 bases and J dropped 10; count of bases not matched to a gene: 3. Looked up from germline, CDR1 is MDHEN and CDR2 is SYDVKM. The CDR3 has 13 residues. CDR3 sequence: CASSLGTSGEQFF. CDR3 nucleotides: TGTGCCAGCAGTTTAGGTACTAGCGGGGAGCAGTTCTTC.

The chain combines TRBV6-6 with TRBJ1-3; TRBD1 aligns across 9 bases. Germline values: CDR1 MNHNY, CDR2 SVGAGI (reference sequence). The CDR3 contains 15 residues. The V gene end was trimmed by 6 bases and the J gene end by 3 bases; junction bases not matched to a gene: 6. The CDR3 reads CASSPGQGYGNTIYF. The DNA of the CDR3 is TGTGCCAGCAGCCCGGGACAGGGCTATGGAAACACCATATATTTT.

This clone was counted between two and nine times. This chain links TRBV5-1 with TRBJ1-1; D may be TRBD1 (5 bases). Trimming removed 2 bases from V and 3 bases from J, with 14 bases in between. The length of the CDR3 is 15 residues. From germline, CDR1 is SGHRS and CDR2 YFSETQ. In DNA, the CDR3 is TGCGCCAGCAGCTTAACAACCGGGGGAGACACTGAAGCTTTCTTT. It specifies CASSLTTGGDTEAFF.

The chain recombines TRBV4-1 with TRBJ2-3, with no clear D. This CDR3 is 16 amino acids long. The ends were cut back, 4 bases at V and 2 bases at J, with 16 bases in the middle. Germline V lookup: CDR1 MGHRA, CDR2 YSYEKL. The CDR3 reads CASSPVGSVSTDTQYF. Here the CDR3 DNA reads TGCGCCAGCAGCCCCGTAGGCTCGGTCTCCACAGATACGCAGTATTTT.

The chain carries TRBV7-8 and TRBJ2-6; D is unclear. The V and J ends lost 5 bases and 1 base respectively, with 9 bases between them. The CDR3 totals 15 residues. CDR1 is SGHVS, CDR2 FQNEAQ, per germline. CDR3 sequence (DNA): TGTGCCAGCAGCCCGAGAGGATCTGGGGCCAACGTCCTGACTTTC. Amino acids: CASSPRGSGANVLTF.

The rearrangement links TRBV19 to TRBJ1-3; D remains ambiguous. Germline assignment: CDR1 LNHDA and CDR2 SQIVND (reference sequence). The V gene lost 4 bases and the J gene lost 0 bases, with 13 bases spanning the gap. This CDR3 has 16 amino acids. CDR3 sequence: CASSTGGVSSGNTIYF. The CDR3 bases are TGTGCCAGTAGTACCGGTGGGGTAAGCTCTGGAAACACCATATATTTT.

This chain connects TRBV7-2 to TRBJ2-3, with D possibly being TRBD1 or TRBD2 (6 bases each). The germline CDR1 and CDR2 sequences are SGHTA and FQGNSA. The CDR3 consists of 16 residues. V dropped 4 bases and J dropped 3 bases, with 17 bases sitting between them. The CDR3 spells CASSSGHSRGTDTQYF. For the CDR3, the DNA is TGTGCCAGCAGCTCGGGACATTCGCGGGGTACAGATACGCAGTATTTT.

For this clone: The junction departs from germline at one end; a sequencing error may be responsible. The chain carries TRBV7-2 and TRBJ2-5; D gene uncertain. Germline V gives CDR1 SGHTA, CDR2 FQGNSA. The CDR3 is made up of 14 amino acids. The CDR3 is CASNLPSEEETQYF. The CDR3 coding sequence is TGTGCCAGCAACTTACCCTCCGAGGAAGAGACCCAGTACTTC.

This sequence joins TRBV5-8 and TRBJ1-6; D is uncertain. The CDR3 contains 14 residues. Germline V CDR1 and CDR2: SGHTS, YDEGEE. Trimming left V 1 base short and J 13 bases short, with 15 bases between. The CDR3 region is CASSLLFEGHPLHF. In DNA form, the CDR3 reads TGTGCCAGCAGCTTGCTTTTTGAGGGTCACCCCCTCCACTTT.

The V call is TRBV28, the J call TRBJ2-1; TRBD2 might be the D (6 bases). Germline CDR1 is MDHEN and CDR2 is SYDVKM. The CDR3 is made up of 15 amino acids. Trimming took 1 base from V and 2 from J, leaving 9 bases between them. The CDR3 reads CASSLSGGTYNEQFF. Written as DNA, the CDR3 is TGTGCCAGCAGTTTATCTGGCGGGACCTACAATGAGCAGTTCTTC.

In its sample, this clone was seen once. The rearrangement uses TRBV7-2 and TRBJ1-3; D perhaps matches TRBD1 (6 bases). The germline CDR1 and CDR2 sequences are SGHTA and FQGNSA. The ends were cut back, 0 bases at V and 0 bases at J, with 15 bases in the middle. This CDR3 spans 18 amino acids. DNA of the CDR3: TGTGCCAGCAGCTTAGCCGGGGGGGGCTCAAACTCTGGAAACACCATATATTTT. Amino acid sequence: CASSLAGGGSNSGNTIYF.

V and J are TRBV28 and TRBJ2-4; D ambiguous. V was trimmed by 5 bases and J by 0 bases, leaving 14 bases between them. The germline CDR1 and CDR2 sequences are MDHEN and SYDVKM. The CDR3 is 16 residues long. CDR3 sequence: CASSQISRLAKNIQYF. The CDR3 DNA sequence: TGTGCCAGCAGTCAAATCTCTCGGCTAGCCAAAAACATTCAGTACTTC. The full variable domain, in which reference TRBV28 and TRBJ2-4 provide the parts outside the CDR3, is DVKVTQSSRYLVKRTGEKVFLECVQDMDHENMFWYRQDPGLGLRLIYFSYDVKMKEKGDIPEGYSVSREKKERFSLILESASTNQTSMYLCASSQISRLAKNIQYFGAGTRLSVL.

The V call is TRBV7-9, the J call TRBJ2-7; 9 nucleotides agree with TRBD1. Germline CDR1 and CDR2: SEHNR and FQNEAQ (reference sequence). CDR3 length equals 15 residues. V lost 5 bases, J lost 2 bases, and 7 bases stayed unmatched. CDR3 nucleotides: TGTGCCAGCAGCCCCCGGGACAGGGCCCCCTACGAGCAGTACTTC. This encodes CASSPRDRAPYEQYF.

The chain couples TRBV5-1 to TRBJ2-1, with TRBD2 matching 10 bases. Looked up from germline, CDR1 is SGHRS and CDR2 is YFSETQ. The V segment lost 4 bases and the J segment 7 bases; nucleotides outside the gene matches: 8. The CDR3 extends over 15 amino acids. In nucleotides, the CDR3 is TGCGCCAGCAGCACCTCTAGCGGGAGTGCTAATGAGCAGTTCTTC. Protein product: CASSTSSGSANEQFF.

The CDR3 loop reads CASSLFSQGDQPQHF. The CDR3 region has the DNA TGCGCCAGCAGCCTTTTCTCCCAGGGGGATCAGCCCCAGCATTTT. V gene TRBV4-1 combines with J gene TRBJ1-5; 7 bases line up with TRBD1. The ends lost 4 bases at V and 5 bases at J; junction bases unmatched: 8. Per the germline V gene, CDR1 is MGHRA and CDR2 is YSYEKL. CDR3 length: 15 residues.

This clone was recorded a few times. The chain employs TRBV6-1 and TRBJ1-1; D gene uncertain. Trimming pared 2 bases from V and 7 bases from J, leaving 5 bases between. This CDR3 contains 11 residues. Germline loops: CDR1 MNHNS, CDR2 SASEGT. The CDR3 DNA sequence: TGTGCCAGCAGTGAATGGTATGAAGCTTTCTTT. This gives the protein CASSEWYEAFF.

This chain uses TRBV7-9 with TRBJ1-6, with 10 bases lining up with TRBD1. Germline assignment: CDR1 SEHNR and CDR2 FQNEAQ (reference sequence). J lost 7 bases, V lost 0 bases, and 6 bases had no gene match. This CDR3 is 17 amino acids long. The CDR3 loop is CASSLAQGQGVNSPLHF. The CDR3 coding sequence is TGTGCCAGCAGCTTAGCGCAAGGACAGGGGGTGAATTCACCCCTCCACTTT.

The rearrangement links TRBV28 to TRBJ1-6; 9 nucleotides agree with TRBD1. The CDR3 is made up of 13 amino acids. The V segment lost 6 bases and the J segment 8 bases; nucleotides outside the gene matches: 2. The germline V gene encodes CDR1 MDHEN and CDR2 SYDVKM. CDR3 sequence reads: CASRDRGDSPLHF. The CDR3 nucleotides read TGTGCCAGCAGGGACAGGGGTGATTCACCCCTCCACTTT.

The chain recombines TRBV19 with TRBJ2-4; TRBD2 might be the D (7 bases). The germline CDR1 and CDR2 sequences are LNHDA and SQIVND (reference sequence). With 3 bases removed from V and 1 base from J, the gap between germline ends came to 16 bases. This CDR3 contains 17 residues. As DNA, the CDR3 is TGTGCCAGTAGTATGGGAGGGGGTGGTTTCGCCAAAAACATTCAGTACTTC. It translates to CASSMGGGGFAKNIQYF.

The chain has TRBV28 and TRBJ2-7; TRBD2 is a possible D gene (5 bases). CDR3 length equals 15 residues. Germline-derived CDR1 and CDR2 are MDHEN and SYDVKM. Between the trimmed V and J ends, which lost 5 bases and 3 bases, there was a span of 17 bases. The DNA of the CDR3 is TGTGCCAGCAGTCCACCGCAGCGGCGGTACTACGAGCAGTACTTC. It specifies CASSPPQRRYYEQYF. The complete variable domain, with remaining parts taken from reference TRBV28 and TRBJ2-7, reads DVKVTQSSRYLVKRTGEKVFLECVQDMDHENMFWYRQDPGLGLRLIYFSYDVKMKEKGDIPEGYSVSREKKERFSLILESASTNQTSMYLCASSPPQRRYYEQYFGPGTRLTVT.

A single count supports this clone. The chain has TRBV5-6 and TRBJ1-5; 8 nucleotides agree with TRBD1. J lost 4 bases, V lost 4 bases, and 10 bases had no gene match. CDR1 and CDR2 from the germline V gene are SGHDT and YYEEEE. CDR3 length equals 16 residues. The CDR3 region has the DNA TGTGCCAGCAGCGGGAGGGACAGGCACCCTAATCAGCCCCAGCATTTT. Translated, it gives CASSGRDRHPNQPQHF.

The rearrangement uses TRBV7-3 and TRBJ2-2; D is unresolved. Trimming took 2 bases from V and 7 from J, leaving 11 bases between them. Germline assignment: CDR1 SGHTA and CDR2 FQGTGA. The CDR3 consists of 14 residues. CDR3 in DNA: TGTGCCAGCAGCTTAGAGCCCCCATTCGGGGAGCTGTTTTTT. Its protein is CASSLEPPFGELFF.